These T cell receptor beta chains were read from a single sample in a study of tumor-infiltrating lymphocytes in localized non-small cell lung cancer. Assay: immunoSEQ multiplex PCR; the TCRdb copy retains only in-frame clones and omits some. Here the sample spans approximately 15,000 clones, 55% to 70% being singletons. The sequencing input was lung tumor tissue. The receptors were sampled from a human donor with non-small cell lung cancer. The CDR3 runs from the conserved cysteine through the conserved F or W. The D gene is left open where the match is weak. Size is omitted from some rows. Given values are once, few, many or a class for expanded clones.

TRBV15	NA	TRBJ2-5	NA	CATSRDLLELETQYF	TGTGCCACCAGCAGAGATTTGCTAGAATTAGAGACCCAGTACTTC
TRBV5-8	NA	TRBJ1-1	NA	CASSFTRNTEAFF	TGTGCCAGCAGCTTTACCAGGAACACTGAAGCTTTCTTT
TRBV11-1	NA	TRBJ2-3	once	CASKPTRASTDTQYF	TGTGCCAGCAAGCCGACTAGGGCTAGCACAGATACGCAGTATTTT
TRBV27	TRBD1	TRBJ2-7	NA	CASSTGTGAREQYF	TGTGCCAGCAGCACCGGGACAGGGGCGCGCGAGCAGTACTTC
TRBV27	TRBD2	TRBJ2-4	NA	CASSFAIRGGPKNIQYF	TGTGCCAGCAGTTTCGCGATCCGGGGGGGCCCCAAAAACATTCAGTACTTC
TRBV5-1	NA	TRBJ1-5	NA	CASSLWPDSNQPQHF	TGCGCCAGCAGCTTGTGGCCAGATAGCAATCAGCCCCAGCATTTT
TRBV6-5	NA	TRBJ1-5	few	CASSYSAGGRPQHF	TGTGCCAGCAGTTACTCTGCGGGGGGCCGGCCCCAGCATTTT
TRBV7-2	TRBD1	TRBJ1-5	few	CASSQGQHFNQPQHF	TGTGCCAGCAGCCAGGGACAGCATTTTAATCAGCCCCAGCATTTT
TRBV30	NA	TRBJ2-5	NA	CAWLGTDQETQYF	TGTGCCTGGTTGGGGACGGACCAAGAGACCCAGTACTTC
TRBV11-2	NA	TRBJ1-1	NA	CASSFQENTEAFF	TGTGCCAGCAGCTTCCAGGAGAACACTGAAGCTTTCTTT
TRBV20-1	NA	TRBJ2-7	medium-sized	CSAGPGYEQYF	TGCAGTGCTGGACCAGGCTACGAGCAGTACTTC
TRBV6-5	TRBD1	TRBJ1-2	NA	CASSRQGSGYGYTF	TGTGCCAGCAGTAGACAGGGGTCGGGATATGGCTACACCTTC
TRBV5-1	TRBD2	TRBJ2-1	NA	CASSLDSGGNNEQFF	TGCGCCAGCAGCCTGGATAGCGGGGGGAACAATGAGCAGTTCTTC
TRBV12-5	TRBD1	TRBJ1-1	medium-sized	CASDTLDRGPNTEAFF	TGTGCTAGTGACACCCTCGACAGGGGCCCGAACACTGAAGCTTTCTTT
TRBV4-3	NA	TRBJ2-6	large	CASSQDGNRFNVLTF	TGCGCCAGCAGCCAAGATGGGAACCGTTTCAACGTCCTGACTTTC
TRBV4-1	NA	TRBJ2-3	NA	CASSQMDPDTQYF	TGCGCCAGCAGCCAAATGGATCCAGATACGCAGTATTTT
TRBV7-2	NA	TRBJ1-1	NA	CASSPLNSGTEAFF	TGTGCCAGCAGCCCGCTCAATAGTGGGACTGAAGCTTTCTTT
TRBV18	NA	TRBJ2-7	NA	CASSPRGRGYEQYF	TGTGCCAGCTCACCCCGGGGCCGTGGGTACGAGCAGTACTTC
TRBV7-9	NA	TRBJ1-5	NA	CASSEGQRQPQHF	TGTGCCAGCAGCGAAGGACAAAGACAGCCCCAGCATTTT
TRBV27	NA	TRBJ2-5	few	CASPRLGQSLETQYF	TGTGCCAGCCCCCGCCTTGGGCAGTCCTTAGAGACCCAGTACTTC
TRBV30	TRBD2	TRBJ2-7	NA	CACRLAGGGEQYF	TGTGCCTGCCGACTAGCGGGAGGTGGCGAGCAATACTTC
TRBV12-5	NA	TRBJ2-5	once	CASGRQETQYF	TGTGCTAGTGGTCGTCAAGAGACCCAGTACTTC
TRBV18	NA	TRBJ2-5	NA	CASSPTRASETQYF	TGTGCCAGCTCACCCACGAGGGCAAGCGAGACCCAGTACTTC
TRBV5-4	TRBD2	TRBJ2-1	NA	CASSFSGLAGDEQFF	TGTGCCAGCAGCTTTTCGGGACTAGCGGGAGATGAGCAGTTCTTC
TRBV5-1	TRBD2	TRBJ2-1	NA	CASSSGTSAYNEQFF	TGCGCCAGCAGCTCCGGGACTAGCGCTTACAATGAGCAGTTCTTC
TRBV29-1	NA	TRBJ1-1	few	CSAPTGRNTEAFF	TGCAGCGCCCCGACGGGTCGGAACACTGAAGCTTTCTTT
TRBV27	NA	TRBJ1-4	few	CASSLNPGDTNEKLFF	TGTGCCAGCAGTTTGAACCCAGGCGATACTAATGAAAAACTGTTTTTT
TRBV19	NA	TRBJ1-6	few	CASSPGRSSYNSPLHF	TGTGCCAGTAGCCCAGGACGGAGCTCCTATAATTCACCCCTCCACTTT
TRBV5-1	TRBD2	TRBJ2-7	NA	CASRWARLAGGNYEQYF	TGCGCCAGCAGGTGGGCAAGACTAGCGGGGGGGAACTACGAGCAGTACTTC
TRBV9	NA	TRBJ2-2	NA	CASSVETGASTGELFF	TGTGCCAGCAGCGTCGAGACAGGCGCTTCCACCGGGGAGCTGTTTTTT
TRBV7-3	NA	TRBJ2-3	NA	CASSLRRSDTQYF	TGTGCCAGCAGCCTCCGCCGGTCAGATACGCAGTATTTT
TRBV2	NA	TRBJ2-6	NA	CASGRDSSSGANVLTF	TGTGCCAGCGGACGGGACTCTAGCTCTGGGGCCAACGTCCTGACTTTC
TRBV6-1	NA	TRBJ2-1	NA	CASSEQVVGNEQFF	TGTGCCAGCAGTGAACAGGTAGTGGGTAATGAGCAGTTCTTC
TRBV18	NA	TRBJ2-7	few	CASSPEDEQYF	TGTGCCAGCTCACCAGAAGACGAGCAGTACTTC
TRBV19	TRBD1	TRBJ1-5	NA	CASSIGRAGGRIQPQHF	TGTGCCAGTAGTATTGGGAGGGCAGGGGGCAGGATTCAGCCCCAGCATTTT
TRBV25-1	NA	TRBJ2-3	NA	CASSDGGGRSDTQYF	TGTGCCAGCAGTGATGGGGGGGGCAGGTCAGATACGCAGTATTTT
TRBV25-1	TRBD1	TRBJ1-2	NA	CASDRGWDGYTF	TGTGCCAGTGACAGGGGCTGGGATGGCTACACCTTC
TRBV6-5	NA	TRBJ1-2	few	CATARANYGYTF	TGTGCCACCGCCAGGGCTAACTATGGCTACACCTTC
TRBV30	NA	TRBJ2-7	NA	CASGASPYEQYF	TGTGCCTCCGGGGCTAGCCCCTACGAGCAGTACTTC
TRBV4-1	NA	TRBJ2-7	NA	CASSPGWEGLLSF	TGCGCCAGCAGCCCGGGGTGGGAAGGACTACTTTCGTTC
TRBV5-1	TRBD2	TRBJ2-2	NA	CASSSGGSNTGELFF	TGCGCCAGCAGCTCGGGAGGTTCGAACACCGGGGAGCTGTTTTTT
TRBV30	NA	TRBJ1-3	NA	CAWSLSSDTIYF	TGTGCCTGGAGCCTCAGTTCCGACACCATATATTTT
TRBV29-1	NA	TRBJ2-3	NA	CSVASGKDTQYF	TGCAGCGTGGCCTCAGGGAAAGATACGCAGTATTTT
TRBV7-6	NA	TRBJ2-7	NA	CASSLAPDGYEQYF	TGTGCCAGCAGCTTGGCCCCTGATGGCTACGAGCAGTACTTC
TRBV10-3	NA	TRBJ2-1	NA	CAISDNKPSSYNEQFF	TGTGCCATCAGTGATAATAAGCCGAGCTCCTACAATGAGCAGTTCTTC
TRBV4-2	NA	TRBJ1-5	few	CASSQEFLGNQPQHF	TGTGCCAGCAGCCAAGAATTTCTCGGGAATCAGCCCCAGCATTTT
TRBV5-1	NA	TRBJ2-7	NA	CASSLVRDIHYEQYF	TGCGCCAGCAGCTTGGTTAGGGACATTCACTACGAGCAGTACTTC
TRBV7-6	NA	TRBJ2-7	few	CASSHRGQPPSEQYF	TGTGCCAGCAGCCATCGCGGACAGCCCCCATCCGAGCAGTACTTC
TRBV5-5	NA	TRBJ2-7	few	CASSLARGGDEQYF	TGTGCCAGCAGCTTGGCCAGGGGGGGCGACGAGCAGTACTTC
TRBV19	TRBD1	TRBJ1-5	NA	CASSPDRGRQPQHF	TGTGCCAGTAGTCCTGACAGGGGCCGTCAGCCCCAGCATTTT
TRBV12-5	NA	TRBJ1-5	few	CASGRDEAGTQHF	TGTGCTAGTGGCCGGGACGAAGCCGGGACCCAGCATTTT
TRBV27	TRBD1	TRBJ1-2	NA	CASSEQGVYGYTF	TGTGCCAGCAGTGAACAGGGGGTCTATGGCTACACCTTC
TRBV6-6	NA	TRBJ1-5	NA	CASNRQDNQPQHF	TGTGCCAGCAATAGGCAGGACAATCAGCCCCAGCATTTT
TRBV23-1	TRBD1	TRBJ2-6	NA	CASSSQGQGTTSGANVLTF	TGCGCCAGCAGTTCCCAAGGACAGGGAACGACCTCTGGGGCCAACGTCCTGACTTTC
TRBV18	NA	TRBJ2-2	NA	CASSPGQNTGELFF	TGTGCCAGCTCACCGGGACAGAACACCGGGGAGCTGTTTTTT
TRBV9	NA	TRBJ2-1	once	CASSAGIALNEQFF	TGTGCCAGCAGCGCCGGGATAGCGTTAAATGAGCAGTTCTTC
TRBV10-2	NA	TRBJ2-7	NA	CASSLGIYEQYF	TGCGCCAGCAGCTTAGGGATCTACGAGCAGTACTTC
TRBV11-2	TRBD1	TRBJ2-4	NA	CASSQKVRQGNIQYF	TGTGCCAGCAGCCAGAAAGTCCGACAGGGGAACATTCAGTACTTC
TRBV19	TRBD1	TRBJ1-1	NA	CASRTGWETEAFF	TGTGCCAGTAGGACAGGGTGGGAGACTGAAGCTTTCTTT
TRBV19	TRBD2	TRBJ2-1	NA	CASSIVTSGRETQFF	TGTGCCAGTAGTATTGTGACTAGCGGGAGAGAAACGCAGTTCTTC